What follows are 4 T cell receptor beta chains derived from one specimen sequenced in a study of Graves' ophthalmopathy and Graves' hyperthyroidism. Amplification of the TCR beta CDR3 regions used RNA transcripts (as template). After a first-round RT-PCR with HTBI primers, a second-round multiplex PCR was run. Each CDR3 protein gets one entry after TCRdb re-called the multiplex PCR reads with MiXCR. The repertoire consists of roughly 420,000 distinct CDR3 sequences, with around 20% occurring once and the leading ten covering 3%. The sample taken for sequencing was peripheral blood. All receptors come from a woman younger than 30 with stable Graves' hyperthyroidism.

This chain joins TRBV12-3 or TRBV12-4 and TRBJ1-2; D possibly corresponds to TRBD1 (5 bases). The CDR3 totals 13 residues. V was pared by 5 bases and J by 4 bases, with 11 bases between. The CDR3 nucleotides read TGTGCCAGCAGTACAGGAGTGTTCTATGGCTACACCTTC. Translation: CASSTGVFYGYTF.

This clonotype was picked up a small number of times. The chain links TRBV28 to TRBJ2-7, with 10 bases fitting TRBD2. Per germline, CDR1 MDHEN and CDR2 SYDVKM. J lost 7 bases, V lost 6 bases, and 9 bases had no gene match. The CDR3 runs 14 residues. CDR3 residues: CASRRSGRTGEQYF. The CDR3 DNA sequence: TGTGCCAGCAGACGTAGCGGGAGGACGGGGGAGCAGTACTTC.

The table lists this clonotype with many counts. The chain combines TRBV12-3 or TRBV12-4 with TRBJ2-2, with a possible D match to TRBD1 (6 bases). The CDR3 sequence is 16 residues long. Trimming pared 8 bases from V and 5 bases from J, leaving 21 bases between. CDR3 in amino acids: CASPPLGQLWTGELFF. The CDR3 DNA sequence: TGTGCCAGCCCCCCGCTCGGACAGCTATGGACCGGGGAGCTGTTTTTT.

There are many counts of this clonotype. The chain uses TRBV10-3 and TRBJ2-7; 9 positions agree with TRBD1. CDR3 length: 14 amino acids. Germline loops: CDR1 ENHRY, CDR2 SYGVKD. After removal of 7 bases from V and 0 bases from J, the junction contained 4 bases not matched to a gene. Here the CDR3 DNA reads TGTGCCATCACCCTGGACAGGGGCTCCTACGAGCAGTACTTC. As protein: CAITLDRGSYEQYF.